Below, 9 T cell receptor beta chains from the same sample are listed, as sequenced in a study of T cells in Graves' hyperthyroidism and ophthalmopathy (dated by TCRdb to about 2019). Library preparation employed multiplex PCR. Sequencing was carried out with an Illumina HiSeq 2000. TCR beta CDR3 regions were amplified from RNA transcripts. The first round of RT-PCR for the TCR CDR3 was performed with the HTBI primer set and the Qiagen OneStep RT-PCR kit. TCRdb trimmed the raw reads at Q25, called clones with MiXCR and kept productive beta chains. One record per CDR3 amino acid sequence lists the most common genes and DNA. Counted in this sample were 750,000 to 950,000 distinct CDR3 sequences; approximately 40% of them appeared once. 7.5% to 9.5% of the sample is in the top ten clones. The sequenced sample was blood. These receptors came from a man aged 18 to 29 with Graves' hyperthyroidism.

The genes are TRBV14 and TRBJ1-1; D perhaps matches TRBD1 (5 bases). Germline V gene data show CDR1 as SGHDN and CDR2 as FVKESK. V gave up 1 base and J gave up 5 bases, with 14 bases separating them. The CDR3 totals 15 residues. In DNA form, the CDR3 reads TGTGCCAGCAGCCAAGTCGGGGGGGGGTGGACTGAAGCTTTCTTT. Encoded protein: CASSQVGGGWTEAFF.

Remarks on this clonotype: Since the CDR3 does not end with the conserved phenylalanine or tryptophan, this likely comes from a read error. The limits of the CDR3 on the DNA are not certain, so only TCRdb's listed CDR3 is given. The CDR3 here is CASSVVQGARS. V gene TRBV9 combines with J gene TRBJ1-3; the table's D call, TRBD1, has no DNA check behind it. Germline lookup yields CDR1 SGDLS and CDR2 YYNGEE. From its first to its last residue, the CDR3 has 11 amino acids.

This sequence joins TRBV5-1 and TRBJ2-5, with D perhaps assigned TRBD1 or TRBD2 (5 bases each). V shed 7 bases and J shed 3 bases, with 7 bases lying between them. The germline gives CDR1 SGHRS, CDR2 YFSETQ. This CDR3 has 11 residues. CDR3 region: CASLGEETQYF. In DNA, the CDR3 is TGCGCCAGCTTGGGGGAAGAGACCCAGTACTTC.

The chain combines TRBV11-1 with TRBJ2-7; possibly TRBD1 for D (7 bases). V lost 0 bases and J lost 4, with 13 bases in between. Germline V lookup: CDR1 SGHAT, CDR2 FQDESV (reference sequence). There are 15 residues in the CDR3. CDR3 protein: CASSLAEGTEYEQYF. CDR3 sequence (DNA): TGTGCCAGCAGCTTAGCGGAGGGGACAGAATACGAGCAGTACTTC.

The chain uses TRBV10-3 and TRBJ2-2; 8 positions match TRBD1. The V and J ends lost 4 bases and 6 bases, in that order; junction bases with no gene match: 1. The CDR3 is 13 amino acids. Germline V gives CDR1 ENHRY, CDR2 SYGVKD. CDR3 nucleotide sequence: TGTGCCATCAGTGGACAGGGGCCCGGGGAGCTGTTTTTT. Translated, it gives CAISGQGPGELFF.

This clonotype was detected many times. This chain uses TRBV12-3 or TRBV12-4 with TRBJ2-7; the D gene is possibly TRBD1 (5 bases). The CDR3 is 12 residues long. Trimming left V 3 bases short and J 5 bases short, with 8 bases between. The CDR3 DNA follows: TGTGCCAGCAGTTTTTTGGGGCACGAGCAGTACTTC. Translated: CASSFLGHEQYF.

Many counts were recorded for this clonotype. The genes are TRBV6-5 and TRBJ1-1, with D hard to call. Germline loops: CDR1 MNHEY, CDR2 SVGAGI. V shed 0 bases and J shed 1 base, with 6 bases lying between them. The CDR3 sequence is 14 residues long. The CDR3 nucleotides are TGTGCCAGCAGTTACTCGACCCGGAACACTGAAGCTTTCTTT. Encoded protein: CASSYSTRNTEAFF.

This clonotype was detected only once. A much larger clonotype is one base distant, so this may be a read error. The CDR3 DNA is TGTGCCAGTACGTCTCAGGGTCGCTATGGCTACACCTTC. Protein: CASTSQGRYGYTF. The rearrangement joins TRBV19 to TRBJ1-2; possibly TRBD1 for D (5 bases). Trimming removed 7 bases at V and 4 bases at J, with 13 bases between. Germline V gene lookup returns CDR1 LNHDA and CDR2 SQIVND (reference sequence). The CDR3 sequence is 13 residues long.

This clonotype was recorded a few times. The junction departs from the called germline gene at one end, perhaps through a read error. V gene TRBV7-8 combines with J gene TRBJ1-6; D might be TRBD1 (5 bases). The CDR3 is 15 residues long. Germline V CDR1 and CDR2: SGHVS, FQNEAQ. CDR3 sequence reads: CASSQGTGIGSPLHF. CDR3 nucleotides: TGCGCCAGCAGCCAAGGGACGGGAATCGGGTCACCCCTCCACTTT. Variable domain in full (rest from reference TRBV7-8 and TRBJ1-6): GAGVSQSPRYKVAKRGQDVALRCDPISGHVSLFWYQQALGQGPEFLTYFQNEAQLDKSGLPSDRFFAERPEGSVSTLKIQRTQQEDSAVYLCASSQGTGIGSPLHFGNGTRLTVT.